This T cell receptor (beta chain) was recorded in a study of cytomegalovirus exposure and HLA in healthy donors (dated by TCRdb to 2016 to 2017). About the investigation overall: In an earlier analysis of some 550 of the donors, 276 Gb of sequence data and 95 million to 130 million unique TCR beta sequences from about 179 million T cells were reported. Donor age, sex, ethnicity and CMV serostatus were compiled together with the repertoire data. Every repertoire in the discovery cohort had been generated on one and the same sequencing platform. The T cell repertoires of roughly 660 subjects were profiled by immunosequencing and related to cytomegalovirus serostatus. The number of typed donors differed by locus: about 620-640 for A, B, C, DRB1 and DQB1; approximately 520 for DQA1; 606 for DPA1; and approximately 450 for DPB1. The study combined high-throughput TCR immunosequencing, statistical association of individual TCRs with disease status, and machine learning to predict cytomegalovirus infection status. Roughly 300 gigabases of sequencing data and approximately 80 million unique TCR sequences were included in an early release covering 500 to 750 HLA-typed donors. In an earlier analysis of roughly 540 of the donors, high-throughput TCR beta sequencing was used to judge whether each TCR beta V gene segment behaved as functional or pseudogenic. Rather than using new phenotypic data, the later analysis identified candidate immune exposures from TCR beta sequences and from how often those sequences occurred across donors. Besides the first cohort of some 670 subjects, a separate validation cohort made up of 120 different subjects was used. Among the roughly 400 genotyped donors, around 81% belonged to the genetic ancestry cluster associated with self-reported Caucasian donors. Several DR-DQ haplotypes were handled as single units for association and clustering because linkage in the cohort was strong. Across about 380 genotyped donors of the cohort, an average of approximately 240,000 unique TCR beta nucleotide sequences per donor were sequenced, and 15% to 20% of those sequences were non-productive. A later genetic analysis used genome-wide SNP genotypes for about 65% of the roughly 700 donors, treating that subset as a discovery cohort. HLA typing included class I and class II loci at four-digit resolution. A later analysis re-examined previously published TCR beta repertoires from 600 to 700 donors and added high-resolution HLA genotyping to investigate patterns of TCR occurrence. The aim of the study was to test whether cataloging public T cell receptors could identify signatures of past pathogen exposure. Broader findings and caveats from the paper: Three of the identified cytomegalovirus-associated TCR beta chains were confirmed in vitro to be specific for cytomegalovirus antigens. The only immune exposure information available for the cohort was CMV serostatus. Only TCR beta chains were sequenced in this cohort, and the absence of alpha or paired-chain data limited detectable features. In a later analysis, HLA-associated TCR beta chains showed more clonal expansion and lower generation probabilities than non-associated chains that were equally common. In a later analysis, some 18,000 TCR beta sequences were associated with specific HLA alleles at a false discovery rate of 0.05. According to a later analysis, parvovirus B19, influenza, CMV and Epstein-Barr virus appeared linked to several top co-occurrence clusters. Broadly in line with IMGT annotations, most TCR beta V segments showed up in productive rearrangements about 87% or about 30% of the time in an earlier analysis of 587 of the donors. Because HLA typing was missing for some donors at each locus, association tests included only the typed subset. Sequencing depth was assumed to be roughly uniform across donors in the presence/absence analyses, though that assumption may not hold. Linkage disequilibrium might explain the correlated functional status among segregating V segments, but an unknown experimental factor could not be ruled out. Most TCR sequences were seen in very few donors, while some public TCRs were found in many individuals. The authors suggested that the approach could potentially be generalized to other disease states and immunological phenotypes. Cytomegalovirus status was reported to be diagnosed by the classifier with high specificity and sensitivity in both the original and validation cohorts. A later analysis found that TCR association rates varied across HLA loci, with DRB1 alleles showing the most associated TCRs and HLA-C alleles the fewest. A further reported finding was that TCR beta sequences accurately predicted the HLA-A and HLA-B alleles for most subjects in the first cohort. When HLA alleles, especially DR and DQ, strongly co-occurred, attributing TCR associations to individual alleles was difficult. The sequencing pipeline was judged likely to have produced a cluster of highly shared sequence variants as a technical artifact. The study gave a list of under 200 TCR beta chains associated with cytomegalovirus. About 17 rarely observed V segments, including chromosome 9 orphons, were excluded from the earlier analysis of a few hundred of the donors because counts were too low. In a later genetic analysis, fewer N-insertions in productive TCRs were reported among donors in an Asian-associated ancestry cluster than the roughly 670-donor mean. A later genetic analysis associated a missense DCLRE1C variant with V-gene and J-gene trimming of TCR beta chains, and an independent cohort replicated the association. Most CMV-associated TCR beta chains appeared to be HLA-restricted in a later analysis, and the HLA associations seemed to be driven largely by CMV exposure.

Details on this clone: Its recognized antigen is unknown.

The cohort consisted of fewer than 700 healthy bone marrow donors. At the time of sampling, all cohort members were nominally healthy, though unrecorded immune exposures were likely present. The donor was CMV seronegative and belonged to the group of several hundred seronegative cohort members. A peripheral blood sample was collected from each donor, and TCR beta sequencing was performed on peripheral blood mononuclear cells. The Qiagen DNeasy Blood Extraction Kit was used to extract genomic DNA from the blood cell samples. Receptor libraries were prepared by the immunoSEQ multiplex PCR assay. A mixture of 60 forward primers for TCR Vbeta segments and 13 reverse primers for TCR Jbeta segments was used in the multiplex PCR. The CDR3 region of rearranged TCR beta genes was amplified from genomic DNA by a multiplex PCR assay. The Illumina HiSeq System was used to sequence the amplified TCR beta libraries as 87-base-pair reads. The authors processed their data as follows. Across the 500 to 750 repertoires, a later analysis counted roughly 84 million unique TCR beta chains, around 11 million of which were shared by at least two donors. Raw reads were error-corrected and collapsed into unique sequences by a nearest-neighbor algorithm in which closely related sequences were merged to remove PCR and sequencing errors. To assign V, D and J gene segments, CDR3 sequences were aligned to IMGT reference sequences. Each retained sequence needed at least a six-nucleotide match to both a V gene segment and a J gene segment. Rearrangements were called productive when the CDR3 lacked stop codons and stayed in frame with V and J; all others were non-productive. CDR3 was defined by IMGT convention, running from the second conserved V-encoded cysteine to the conserved J-encoded phenylalanine. In an earlier analysis of around 540 of the donors, sequences lacking an unambiguous match to a single V gene segment were excluded. An earlier analysis of approximately 590 of the donors classified V segments as functional when productive rearrangements were above 56.7% and as segregating when the standard deviation between donors was above 5%. A statistical classification framework was built to diagnose cytomegalovirus status from the catalog of TCR beta chain sequences. V and J gene assignment, in a later analysis, came from comparing TCR nucleotide sequences with IMGT/GENE-DB human TR gene sequences. Using the TCRdist pipeline, a later analysis assigned CDR3 sequences along with most-parsimonious VDJ recombination scenarios. A later analysis defined each TCR beta chain by its CDR3 amino acid sequence plus V-gene family, and excluded reads lacking a unique V-gene family. As a way to deal with suspected cross-contamination and a sequencing artifact, a later analysis dropped 500 to 700 nucleotide sequences that were highly shared and had low generation probability. For each public chain, a later analysis derived a clonal expansion index from normalized ranks of inferred template counts within each repertoire. In a later analysis, generation probabilities were computed using a VDJ recombination model fitted to out-of-frame rearrangements, and the results were checked against IGoR. In a later analysis, TCR-TCR, TCR-HLA and TCR-CMV co-occurrence was scored with hypergeometric tests, and a repertoire-size bias correction was applied to TCR pairs. In a later analysis, false discovery rates were estimated by permuting HLA or CMV assignments 20 times. In a later analysis, co-occurring TCRs were grouped with DBSCAN, and TCRdist sequence similarity was added when clustering was performed within HLA-allele-positive subsets. For co-occurrence clustering, repertoires with fewer than 30,000 or more than 120,000 public chains were excluded, along with 5 or 6 repertoires with anomalous nucleotide sharing. In TCRdb, the immuneACCESS table is reduced to in-frame sequences with V and J assigned. These tables do not hold every clone; where another copy was compared, an unresolved V gene accounts for under half, and the others remain unexplained. D and trimming come from the DNA, and the V and J calls and clone size come from that table. The data table for this sample lists over 40,000 clones. Approximately 2.1% of the sample rests with the top ten.

Material for sequencing was PBMCs. The TCR originated in a woman in her thirties or forties in good health and CMV-seronegative.

The sequenced DNA: TGTGCCAGCAGTGAGTGGGAGGCCACTAAGAAGTTCTTC. The encoded protein is CASSEWEATKKFF. The rearranged segments are TRBV6-1 and TRBJ2-1; the D segment could be TRBD2, given 6 matching bases. CDR1 and CDR2 are read off the germline V gene as MNHNS and SASEGT. The V end loses 3 bases and the J end loses 14 bases, and a stretch of 17 bases separates them. Inclusive of the bounding cysteine and phenylalanine, the CDR3 is 13 residues long. The read is trimmed to its CDR3 DNA, 39 bases read in frame from base 1.